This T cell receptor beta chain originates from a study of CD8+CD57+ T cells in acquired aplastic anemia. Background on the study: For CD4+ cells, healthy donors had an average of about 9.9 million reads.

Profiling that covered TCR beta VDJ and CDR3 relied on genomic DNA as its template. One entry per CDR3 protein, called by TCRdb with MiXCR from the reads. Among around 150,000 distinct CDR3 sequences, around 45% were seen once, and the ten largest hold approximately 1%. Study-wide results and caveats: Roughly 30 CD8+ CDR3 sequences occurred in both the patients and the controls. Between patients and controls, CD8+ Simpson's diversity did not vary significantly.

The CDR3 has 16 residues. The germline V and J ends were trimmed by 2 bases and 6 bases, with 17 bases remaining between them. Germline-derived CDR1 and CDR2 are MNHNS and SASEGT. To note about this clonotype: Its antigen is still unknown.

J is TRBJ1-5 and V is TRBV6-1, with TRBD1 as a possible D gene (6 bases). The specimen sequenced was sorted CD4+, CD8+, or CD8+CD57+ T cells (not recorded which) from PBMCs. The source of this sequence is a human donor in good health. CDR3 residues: CASSERGGAGGQPQHF. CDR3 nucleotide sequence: TGTGCCAGCAGTGAACGCGGGGGGGCAGGTGGTCAGCCCCAGCATTTT.